This TCR beta chain was recovered during a study of T cell responses to AZD1222 COVID-19 vaccine. Measured with immunoSEQ multiplex PCR; TCRdb has only the in-frame clones, and not every one. The sample shows some 150,000 clones, about 91% of them seen only once. CDR3 length: 15 amino acids. Trimming stripped 6 bases from V and 0 bases from J, with 14 bases between. In germline, CDR1 is SGHAT, CDR2 FQNNGV. The starting material was peripheral blood, obtained on day 0 of MenACWY control vaccination. The receptor comes from an adult in good health. The gene calls are TRBV11-2 and TRBJ1-2; a possible D gene is TRBD1 (6 bases). This CDR3 is CASSLDRTPNYGYTF. CDR3 nucleotides: TGTGCCAGCAGTCTAGACAGGACCCCTAACTATGGCTACACCTTC.